Given below is one TCR beta chain in context. The data derive from a study of cytomegalovirus exposure and HLA in healthy donors. PCR used 60 Vbeta primers and 13 Jbeta primers. Method: immunoSEQ multiplex PCR; TCRdb's copy keeps in-frame clones and lacks some. This sample has approximately 140,000 clones, with approximately 81% found just once. Germline CDR1 and CDR2: MNHEY and SMNVEV (reference sequence). V was clipped by 3 bases and J by 3 bases, with 15 bases between them. The CDR3 sequence is 15 residues long. This clonotype was sampled from a man aged 18 to 30 in good health and CMV-seronegative. The rearrangement joins TRBV27 to TRBJ2-7; possible D gene TRBD1, 5 bases. The sequencing input was PBMCs. The CDR3 loop is CASSFNRRGSYEQYF. The CDR3 region has the DNA TGTGCCAGCAGTTTTAACAGGAGAGGAAGCTACGAGCAGTACTTC.